Given below is one TCR beta chain in context. The antigen is not known. CDR3 size: 17 residues. From germline, CDR1 is SGHNT and CDR2 YENEEA. The V and J ends lost 1 base and 1 base, in that order; junction bases with no gene match: 7. This entry is derived from a study of shared clonotypes between healthy human individuals. Study at large: Per donor, CD8 memory used one plate, CD8 naive used two, CD4 memory used three and CD4 naive used three.

Per the authors' pipeline: Filtering differed, since immunoSEQ gave only junction sequences and no quality scores. Data came from immunoSEQ multiplex PCR; TCRdb stores just in-frame clones and leaves some out. V, J and clone size are taken as reported in that table, and D and trimming were inferred from the DNA itself. This sample has 2 million to 2.5 million clones, with about 95% found just once. Notes on the study in general: In a handful of donors, around 5% of naive CD4 clonotypes appeared in common. The diversity represented, both genetic and in exposure history, was limited by few donors.

The sample taken for sequencing was naive CD4+ T cells sorted from blood. Subset given: CD45RA+ positively selected. This rearrangement joins TRBV11-3 to TRBJ2-3; 8 bases match TRBD1. The receptor was isolated from a man aged 18 to 30 in good health. CDR3 sequence: CASSLGSRGQGTDTQYF. The CDR3 DNA reads TGTGCCAGCAGCTTAGGGTCGCGGGGACAGGGCACAGATACGCAGTATTTT.